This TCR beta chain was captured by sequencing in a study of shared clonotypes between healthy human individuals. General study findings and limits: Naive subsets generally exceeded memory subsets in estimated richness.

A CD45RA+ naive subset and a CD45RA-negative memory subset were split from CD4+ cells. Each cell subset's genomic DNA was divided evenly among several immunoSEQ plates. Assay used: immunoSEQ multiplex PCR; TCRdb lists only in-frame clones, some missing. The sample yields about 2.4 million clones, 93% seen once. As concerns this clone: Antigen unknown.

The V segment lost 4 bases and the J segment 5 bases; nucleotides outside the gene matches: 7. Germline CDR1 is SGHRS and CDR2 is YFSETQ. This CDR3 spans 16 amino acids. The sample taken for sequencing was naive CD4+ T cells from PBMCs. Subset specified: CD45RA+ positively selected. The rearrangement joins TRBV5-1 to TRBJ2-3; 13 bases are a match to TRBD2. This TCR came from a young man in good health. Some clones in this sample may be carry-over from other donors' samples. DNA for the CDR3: TGCGCCAGCAGCAAGGGACTAGCGGGAAAAGGAGATACGCAGTATTTT. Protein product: CASSKGLAGKGDTQYF.